A selection of T cell receptor beta chains follows, all from one sample in a study of CD8 T cells in ankylosing spondylitis. TCRdb analysed the 5' RACE reads with MiXCR anew, one entry per CDR3 protein. The sample has 350,000 or so distinct CDR3 sequences, 6.5% to 10% seen once. The sequencing input was blood, either unsorted or a sorted T cell fraction (not recorded which). The origin of the receptors is a male donor with ankylosing spondylitis. CDR3s include the opening cysteine and the closing phenylalanine or tryptophan. D genes are given only for firm matches. Not all rows give a size; the values are once, few, many and, for expanded clones, a class.

v_gene	d_gene	j_gene	abundance	CDR3nt	CDR3aa
TRBV4-1	TRBD2	TRBJ2-7	few	TGCGCCAGCAGCCAACCTCCTAGCGGGAGGTACGAGCAGTACTTC	CASSQPPSGRYEQYF
TRBV5-5	TRBD2	TRBJ2-1	many	TGTGCCAGCAGTCCAGCTAGCGGGAGGGCCTCCGGGAATGAGCAGTTCTTC	CASSPASGRASGNEQFF
TRBV12-3/TRBV12-4	TRBD1	TRBJ2-7	-	TGTGCCAGCAGTTCTAGGGGACAGGGGGCCGACTACGAGCAGTACTTC	CASSSRGQGADYEQYF
TRBV3-1	-	TRBJ1-2	-	TGTGCCAGCAGCCCATCAAGGGCGAGTGGCTACACCTTC	CASSPSRASGYTF
TRBV7-6	TRBD1	TRBJ2-1	few	TGTGCCAGCTCCCCGGACAGGGGACATGCGGACAATGAGCAGTTCTTC	CASSPDRGHADNEQFF
TRBV20-1	TRBD2	TRBJ2-7	few	TGCAGTGCTAGAGCCTTTGAGGGAGGGCCGAACGAGCAGTACTTC	CSARAFEGGPNEQYF
TRBV7-3	-	TRBJ1-3	-	TGTGCCAGCAGCTTAGGGCAGACGGGAAACACCATATATTTT	CASSLGQTGNTIYF
TRBV7-9	-	TRBJ1-2	-	TGTGCCAGCAGCTTCGGGACAAACGGCTACACCTTC	CASSFGTNGYTF
TRBV20-1	-	TRBJ2-5	few	TGCAGTGCTAGAGATAGACTAGTTGGGGTAGAGACCCAGTACTTC	CSARDRLVGVETQYF
TRBV5-1	TRBD2	TRBJ2-5	-	TGCGCCAGCAGCCCCTTAGCGGGAGGTATCCAAGAGACCCAGTACTTC	CASSPLAGGIQETQYF
TRBV20-1	TRBD2	TRBJ2-7	-	TGCAGTGCTAGAGTCCCGGGAGGCGGGATCTCCTACGAGCAGTACTTC	CSARVPGGGISYEQYF
TRBV9	-	TRBJ2-7	-	TGTGCCAGCAGCGCAGGGGGAGGGCCGATGGGCTACGAGCAGTACTTC	CASSAGGGPMGYEQYF
TRBV29-1	TRBD2	TRBJ2-2	many	TGCAGCGTACCCCAAAGCGGGGCGAACACCGGGGAGCTGTTTTTT	CSVPQSGANTGELFF
TRBV15	-	TRBJ1-1	-	TGTGCCACCAGCAGTCTGGACACCTTTAACACTGAAGCTTTCTTT	CATSSLDTFNTEAFF
TRBV20-1	-	TRBJ2-5	few	TGCAGTGATTTGGGACCGTTACAAGAGACCCAGTACTTC	CSDLGPLQETQYF
TRBV7-2	TRBD2	TRBJ2-1	-	TGTGCCAGCAGCTCATCGGGGGGCAATGAGCAGTTCTTC	CASSSSGGNEQFF
TRBV4-2	TRBD2	TRBJ2-1	-	TGTGCCAGCAGCCCCTCGGAGGCGGCTGGCGGGAGGGCCGGTGCGCAGTTCTTC	CASSPSEAAGGRAGAQFF
TRBV29-1	TRBD2	TRBJ2-1	-	TGCAGCGTTGAAGAGGGACTAGCGGGAGGCCCCCTATACAATGAGCAGTTCTTC	CSVEEGLAGGPLYNEQFF
TRBV3-1	-	TRBJ1-5	-	TGTGCCAGCAGCCAAGCGGCCGGCTTTCAGCCCCAGCATTTT	CASSQAAGFQPQHF
TRBV6-1	TRBD1	TRBJ1-5	-	TGTGCCAGCAGTGGACAGGGTATGCAGCCCCAGCATTTT	CASSGQGMQPQHF
TRBV5-1	-	TRBJ2-3	-	TGCGCCAGCAGCTTGAATTGGCAGGGCTATCCCACAGATACGCAGTATTTT	CASSLNWQGYPTDTQYF
TRBV18	TRBD2	TRBJ2-1	few	TGTGCCAGCTCACCATCCGGACTAGCGGGTTCCCAGTTCTTC	CASSPSGLAGSQFF
TRBV15	-	TRBJ1-6	few	TGTGCCACCAGCAGAGAGGGATTTAGTAGTTCACCCCTCCACTTT	CATSREGFSSSPLHF
TRBV7-8	TRBD2	TRBJ2-7	-	TGTGCCAGCAGCCCCCAAGGGACTAGTAGCTTGGGCGAGCAGTACTTC	CASSPQGTSSLGEQYF
TRBV11-2	-	TRBJ1-2	many	TGTGCCAGCAGCTTAAATCCCGCCAGGGCCTTAGCTAACTATGGCTACACCTTC	CASSLNPARALANYGYTF
TRBV24-1	TRBD1	TRBJ2-7	many	TGTGCCACCAGTGCCATGGGACAGTTTACCCAGTACTTC	CATSAMGQFTQYF
TRBV12-3/TRBV12-4	-	TRBJ1-1	-	TGTGCCAGCAGTATCAACGCCGAAACGAGCGCTGAAGCTTTCTTT	CASSINAETSAEAFF
TRBV2	-	TRBJ2-2	few	TGTGCCAGCAGAGCGGACAGTCCCGGGGAGCTGTTTTTT	CASRADSPGELFF
TRBV7-3	-	TRBJ2-1	few	TGTGCCAGCAGCCAGAGCGGGTTATTGAACTACAATGAGCAGTTCTTC	CASSQSGLLNYNEQFF
TRBV4-1	-	TRBJ2-2	many	TGCGCCAGCAGCCGCAATGACAGGACGAACACCGGGGAGCTGTTTTTT	CASSRNDRTNTGELFF
TRBV6-1	-	TRBJ2-1	-	TGTGCCAGCAGCAACCTGACACCTTGGGCGGTCAATGAGCAGTTCTTC	CASSNLTPWAVNEQFF
TRBV4-3	-	TRBJ1-2	-	TGCGCCAGCAGCCGTGGGACGGCTGATGGCTACACCTTC	CASSRGTADGYTF
TRBV18	-	TRBJ1-1	many	TGTGCCAGCTCACCACCGGTAGGGCTCCCTGAAGCTTTCTTT	CASSPPVGLPEAFF
TRBV20-1	-	TRBJ2-1	few	TGCAGTGCTACGCCAACCTACAATGAGCAGTTCTTC	CSATPTYNEQFF
TRBV29-1	TRBD2	TRBJ2-1	many	TGCAGCGTCAATAGCGGGAGGCCCTTCGATGAGCAGTTCTTC	CSVNSGRPFDEQFF
TRBV4-2	TRBD2	TRBJ2-3	few	TGTGCCAGCAGCCCAGGGGTAGCGGGAGGAGCAGATACGCAGTATTTT	CASSPGVAGGADTQYF
TRBV5-1	TRBD2	TRBJ2-2	-	TGCGCCAGCAGCTTAGGGACTAGCGGGAGAAGCACCGGGGAGCTGTTTTTT	CASSLGTSGRSTGELFF
TRBV4-1	TRBD2	TRBJ2-7	-	TGCGCCAGCAGCCAAACAGCGGGACTCCCCTACGAGCAGTACTTC	CASSQTAGLPYEQYF
TRBV10-3	TRBD2	TRBJ2-5	-	TGTGCCATCAGTGCAGGATCGACTAGCGGGAGAGGAGAGACCCAGTACTTC	CAISAGSTSGRGETQYF
TRBV4-1	TRBD2	TRBJ2-1	many	TGCGCCAGCAGCCAAGTGGCGGGAGGTGAGCAGTTCTTC	CASSQVAGGEQFF
TRBV29-1	TRBD2	TRBJ2-2	many	TGCAGCGTTGCGACTAGCGGGGTCACCGGGGAGCTGTTTTTT	CSVATSGVTGELFF
TRBV7-8	TRBD2	TRBJ2-3	-	TGTGCCAGCAGCTTATACGCGGGAGCTAGTAAAGATACGCAGTATTTT	CASSLYAGASKDTQYF
TRBV5-1	-	TRBJ1-1	few	TGCGCCAGCAGCTCCGGGACTTCCGAAGCTTTCTTT	CASSSGTSEAFF
TRBV2	-	TRBJ2-1	few	TGTGCCAGCAGTGGGGACGGTCCACTCTACAATGAGCAGTTCTTC	CASSGDGPLYNEQFF
TRBV6-1	TRBD1	TRBJ2-2	-	TGTGCCAGCAAGGGCGGACAGGGGGCCACCGGGGAGCTGTTTTTT	CASKGGQGATGELFF
TRBV7-3	-	TRBJ2-3	few	TGTGCCAGCAGCTTGGTAGTGGGTAGCACAGATACGCAGTATTTT	CASSLVVGSTDTQYF
TRBV20-1	-	TRBJ2-1	-	TGCAGTGCTAGAGATTACCGAGCGCTTGAGCAGTTCTTC	CSARDYRALEQFF
TRBV5-1	-	TRBJ2-1	-	TGCGCCAGCAGCCAAGGGCCCCTTCTTCGGACTTGGGAGCAGTTCTTC	CASSQGPLLRTWEQFF
TRBV29-1	-	TRBJ2-7	-	TGCAGCGCGCTATTGACTGGCTCCTACGAGCAGTACTTC	CSALLTGSYEQYF
TRBV3-1	-	TRBJ2-7	many	TGTGCCAGCAGCCAAGACTTAGGCCACGAGCAGTACTTC	CASSQDLGHEQYF
TRBV27	-	TRBJ2-1	-	TGTGCCAGCAGTTTATCGATGCCAGGTCCTGAGCAGTTCTTC	CASSLSMPGPEQFF